This T cell receptor (beta chain) was sequenced during a study of Ad26.COV2.S vaccination and SARS-CoV-2 variants (dated by TCRdb to the early 2020s). Study-wide context: Donors in the vaccine arm were drawn from COV1001, a multicentre, randomized, double-blind, placebo-controlled phase I-IIa trial testing Ad26.COV2.S in healthy adults. Ad26.COV2.S was administered intramuscularly at a dose of 5x10^10 or 1x10^11 viral particles, either as one shot or as two shots given 56 days apart. Sequencing of the TCRbeta repertoire served to evaluate the specificity and breadth of SARS-CoV-2-reactive T cell receptors following Ad26.COV2.S vaccination. The TCR-sequenced set comprised about 32 samples: some 20 Ad26.COV2.S vaccine recipients, 5 placebo recipients and 8 SARS-CoV-2 convalescent individuals. Participants in the trial were split at random into five groups of five each, receiving low-dose or high-dose Ad26.COV2.S once or twice, or else placebo on both occasions. Investigators did not know the trial group allocation while performing experiments and assessing outcomes. Overall results and qualifications from the work: According to the authors, total T cell responses may have been underestimated by the TCR breadth and depth analyses. Non-spike TCR breadth was comparable between vaccine and placebo recipients, consistent with the vaccine containing only spike. The study was not powered for comparison of responses between vaccine doses or regimens. Higher spike-specific TCR breadth was observed in Ad26.COV2.S recipients than in placebo recipients (P = 0.0014). After vaccination, spike-specific CD8+ and CD4+ T cell responses were reported to show substantial breadth.

Points on this clone: Its antigen is still unknown. Qualities for individual bases were not recorded, and no much larger clone is one base off.

The immunoSEQ Assay was used to sequence TCRbeta CDR3 regions. After extraction, genomic DNA underwent amplification by bias-controlled multiplex PCR, followed by high-throughput sequencing. The source study handled its data this way. To quantify the absolute abundance of every unique TCRbeta CDR3 region, sequences were collapsed and filtered. T cell fraction was estimated by normalization of TCRbeta template counts to usable DNA, with usable DNA being measured through amplification of reference genes present in all nucleated cells. Repertoire TCRs were annotated as SARS-CoV-2-specific when V gene, CDR3 amino acid sequence and J gene were exactly matched to a known reactive TCR set. MIRA supplied the reference SARS-CoV-2 TCR set, which was filtered for enrichment in COVID-19-positive ImmuneCODE repertoires so that public or cross-reactive TCRs were removed. Based on the MIRA antigens, annotated TCRs were further analysed at the level of specific ORF or position within ORF. Breadth was defined as the number of annotated unique rearrangements divided by the total number of unique productive rearrangements, and depth was defined as the summed frequency of the annotated unique rearrangements. TCR breadth was compared between groups using two-sided Wilcoxon rank-sum tests. The source is immuneACCESS, and TCRdb retained only in-frame sequences with V and J called. Part of the clones is not carried over; for the studies checked, unresolved V genes explain less than half of this, and the remainder is unexplained. That table furnishes V, J and clone size, whereas the DNA furnished D and trimming. In this sample the table shows about 350,000 clones, approximately 90% of which occur a single time. 5% of the sample belongs to the ten largest clones.

From its cysteine to its phenylalanine, the CDR3 spans 15 amino acids. Only CDR3 DNA remains: 45 bases, in frame from the first base. CDR1 and CDR2 (SGDLS, YYNGEE) derive from the germline V gene. Cut back by 0 bases and 2 bases, the V and J ends lie 9 bases apart. The treatment or condition label on this specimen signifies: over 15 received Ad26.COV2.S at low or high dose, single or two shots; roughly 5 received placebo; per-sample allocation not given. Repertoires of vaccine and placebo recipients were sequenced from samples collected on day 63 after the first injection. Cohort 1b enrolled about two dozen adults aged 18-55 years at a single site in Boston, USA, between 29 July and 7 August 2020. As a vaccine, Ad26.COV2.S was a replication-incompetent adenovirus type 26 vector that expressed a prefusion-stabilized SARS-CoV-2 spike protein derived from the original Wuhan strain.

This clonotype was obtained from a person aged 18-65 years who received the Ad26.COV2.S COVID-19 vaccine or a placebo. The source was peripheral blood, collected in a trial of Ad26.COV2.S vaccine versus placebo. The chain employs TRBV9 and TRBJ2-1, with TRBD2 as a weak D call on 6 bases. Here is the DNA: TGTGCCAGCAGCGTAGGGTTAGCGGCCTACAATGAGCAGTTCTTC. This yields the protein CASSVGLAAYNEQFF.